This T cell receptor (beta chain) is from a study of shared clonotypes between healthy human individuals. Study-level background: Contributing individuals were a couple of females and three males aged 18 to 49.

This clone was recorded once. Its antigen is still unknown. On sorted subsets, replicate PCRs used roughly 220 ng DNA, or tens of thousands of T cell genomes. Only in-frame clones appear in the TCRdb table, and some are missing; sequencing was by immunoSEQ multiplex PCR. Of hundreds of thousands of clones listed, less than 75% are singletons. The study, taken as a whole, reports: Of the naive CD4 clonotypes, around 5.2% were shared across a few donors.

V lost 5 bases, J lost 3 bases, and 6 bases lay in between. Germline lookup yields CDR1 DFQATT and CDR2 SNEGSKA (reference sequence). The CDR3 is made up of 11 amino acids. Donors, without exception, were Caucasian adults residing in Nashville, Tennessee. The chain uses TRBV20-1 and TRBJ2-3, with D possibly called TRBD1 or TRBD2 (5 bases each). Sequenced input: memory CD4+ T cells sorted from blood. Subset described: CD45RA-negative fraction. The TCR comes from a young man in good health. The CDR3: CSAGGTDTQYF. The CDR3 coding sequence is TGCAGTGCTGGGGGAACAGATACGCAGTATTTT.